This is a list of T cell receptor beta chains from one sample in a study of OX40 agonist ivuxolimab in advanced cancers. The protocol was immunoSEQ multiplex PCR, while the TCRdb copy is restricted to in-frame clones and leaves out a portion. The sample holds about 88,000 clones, about 85% seen once. Sample: CD4+ or CD8+ T cells sorted from blood, taken in a trial of the OX40 agonist ivuxolimab. The receptors shown here come from an adult with an advanced solid tumor such as melanoma, head and neck, liver or kidney cancer. The CDR3 runs from the conserved cysteine through the conserved F or W. The D gene is left open where the match is weak. Rows give clone size only sometimes, using once, few, many, or a class for an expanded clone.

clone_size d_call j_call v_call cdr3_aa cdr3_nt
NA NA TRBJ2-6 TRBV19 CASSMGGRRGSGANVLTF TGTGCCAGTAGTATGGGGGGAAGACGGGGCTCTGGGGCCAACGTCCTGACTTTC
NA TRBD1 TRBJ2-1 TRBV19 CASTPGTGGTYNEQFF TGTGCCAGTACCCCCGGGACAGGGGGAACCTACAATGAGCAGTTCTTC
NA NA TRBJ1-1 TRBV18 CASSSRTVNTEAFF TGTGCCAGCTCATCTCGCACAGTGAACACTGAAGCTTTCTTT
NA NA TRBJ1-3 TRBV5-6 CASSFFPAQGGSGNTIYF TGTGCCAGCAGCTTTTTTCCGGCTCAGGGAGGCTCTGGAAACACCATATATTTT
few NA TRBJ1-3 TRBV28 CASRESGGPGNTIYF TGTGCCAGCAGGGAATCTGGGGGGCCTGGAAACACCATATATTTT
NA TRBD1 TRBJ2-5 TRBV7-9 CASSLPGDRGLETQYF TGTGCCAGCAGCCTCCCCGGGGACAGGGGGCTAGAGACCCAGTACTTC
once TRBD2 TRBJ2-1 TRBV7-9 CASSLRGLAGIDEQFF TGTGCCAGCAGCTTAAGAGGACTAGCGGGCATTGATGAGCAGTTCTTC
NA TRBD2 TRBJ2-7 TRBV5-4 CASSAGLARYEQYF TGTGCCAGCAGCGCGGGACTAGCACGTTACGAGCAGTACTTC
medium-sized NA TRBJ2-3 TRBV20-1 CSASWGDTQYF TGCAGTGCTAGCTGGGGGGATACGCAGTATTTT
NA TRBD1 TRBJ1-1 TRBV29-1 CSVTGGNTEAFF TGCAGCGTTACAGGGGGCAACACTGAAGCTTTCTTT
NA TRBD1 TRBJ1-2 TRBV30 CASGQGDGYTF TGTGCTTCCGGACAGGGGGATGGCTACACCTTC
NA NA TRBJ2-1 TRBV6-5 CASSPGRGRYNEQFF TGTGCCAGCAGCCCTGGACGGGGGCGCTACAATGAGCAGTTCTTC
NA TRBD2 TRBJ2-3 TRBV2 CATTSVSRYTQYF TGTGCCACTACTAGCGTAAGCAGGTATACGCAGTATTTT
once NA TRBJ1-1 TRBV7-9 CASSFGQEAFF TGTGCCAGCAGCTTCGGACAGGAAGCTTTCTTT
NA NA TRBJ2-7 TRBV5-1 CASSRDNSYEQYF TGCGCCAGCAGTCGGGACAACTCCTACGAGCAGTACTTC
NA TRBD2 TRBJ2-3 TRBV5-6 CASNQGLAGGTDTQYF TGTGCCAGCAACCAGGGACTAGCGGGAGGCACAGATACGCAGTATTTT
NA NA TRBJ2-1 TRBV11-2 CASRWGVSSYNEQFF TGTGCCAGCCGGTGGGGGGTAAGCTCCTACAATGAGCAGTTCTTC
NA TRBD1 TRBJ2-2 TRBV15 CATRRQGTTGELFF TGTGCCACCAGAAGACAGGGTACCACCGGGGAGCTGTTTTTT
NA NA TRBJ2-3 TRBV9 CASSVEQGLTDTQYF TGTGCCAGCAGCGTAGAGCAGGGACTCACAGATACGCAGTATTTT
NA NA TRBJ2-7 TRBV27 CASSLRDTREQYF TGTGCCAGCAGTTTACGGGACACTCGTGAGCAGTACTTC
NA NA TRBJ2-3 TRBV5-1 CASSLAPMDADTQYF TGCGCCAGCAGCTTGGCACCCATGGATGCAGATACGCAGTATTTT
NA NA TRBJ1-1 TRBV6-5 CASSYSGVGTEAFF TGTGCCAGCAGTTACTCAGGGGTGGGGACTGAAGCTTTCTTT
NA NA TRBJ1-1 TRBV4-1 CASSLGGFGTEAFF TGCGCCAGCAGCCTCGGGGGTTTTGGCACTGAAGCTTTCTTT
NA NA TRBJ1-6 TRBV27 CASSLFNSPLHF TGTGCCAGCAGTTTATTCAATTCACCCCTCCACTTT
NA TRBD1 TRBJ2-3 TRBV19 CACRRQGAYTDTQYF TGTGCCTGTAGAAGGCAGGGGGCATATACAGATACGCAGTATTTT
NA TRBD2 TRBJ2-7 TRBV6-6 CASTAPSGGEQYF TGTGCCAGCACCGCCCCCTCGGGGGGCGAGCAGTACTTC
NA TRBD2 TRBJ2-3 TRBV5-1 CASSLARTSGEITDTQYF TGCGCCAGCAGCTTGGCTAGGACTAGCGGGGAGATCACAGATACGCAGTATTTT
NA NA TRBJ1-2 TRBV4-3 CASSQGGGGYTF TGCGCCAGCAGCCAAGGGGGCGGTGGCTACACCTTC
few TRBD1 TRBJ1-1 TRBV28 CASSRPTGWNTEAFF TGTGCCAGCAGCCGCCCGACAGGGTGGAACACTGAAGCTTTCTTT
NA NA TRBJ2-5 TRBV7-9 CASSFEGETQYF TGTGCCAGCAGCTTCGAAGGTGAGACCCAGTACTTC
once TRBD2 TRBJ2-1 TRBV7-2 CASNPLGLAGSNEQFF TGTGCCAGCAACCCCTTAGGACTAGCGGGAAGTAATGAGCAGTTCTTC
once NA TRBJ2-3 TRBV29-1 CSVRTSLGDTQYF TGCAGCGTACGGACTTCCCTAGGGGATACGCAGTATTTT
NA NA TRBJ2-7 TRBV6-1 CASSPRSGGFGEQYF TGTGCCAGCAGCCCTAGGTCAGGGGGGTTCGGGGAGCAGTACTTC
NA TRBD1 TRBJ1-2 TRBV7-8 CASSPGQGEGYTF TGTGCCAGCAGCCCCGGACAGGGGGAAGGCTACACCTTC
NA NA TRBJ2-1 TRBV4-2 CASSQPRDEQFF TGTGCCAGCAGCCAACCTCGAGATGAGCAGTTCTTC
NA NA TRBJ1-2 TRBV5-6 CASSLRANYGYTF TGTGCCAGCAGCTTGCGCGCTAACTATGGCTACACCTTC
NA NA TRBJ2-2 TRBV12-5 CASAWGTGELFF TGTGCTAGTGCCTGGGGGACCGGGGAGCTGTTTTTT
NA TRBD1 TRBJ2-2 TRBV4-3 CASSPGQGWTGELFF TGCGCCAGCAGCCCAGGACAGGGGTGGACCGGGGAGCTGTTTTTT
NA NA TRBJ1-6 TRBV7-8 CASSSLGAVNSPLHF TGTGCCAGCAGCTCCCTTGGGGCAGTTAATTCACCCCTCCACTTT
NA NA TRBJ1-2 TRBV6-1 CASSATEDSNYGYTF TGTGCCAGCAGTGCCACCGAGGACAGTAACTATGGCTACACCTTC
NA TRBD2 TRBJ2-3 TRBV7-9 CASSWTSDTQYF TGTGCCAGCAGCTGGACTAGCGATACGCAGTATTTT
NA NA TRBJ1-2 TRBV7-9 CASSDDKTNGYTF TGTGCCAGCAGCGACGACAAAACCAATGGCTACACCTTC
NA NA TRBJ1-3 TRBV7-8 CASSLASFWGNTIYF TGTGCCAGCAGCTTAGCGAGCTTCTGGGGAAACACCATATATTTT
few NA TRBJ2-7 TRBV9 CASSPSGYTYEQYF TGTGCCAGCAGCCCGAGCGGGTACACCTACGAGCAGTACTTC
NA NA TRBJ2-3 TRBV11-2 CASSLDRVVTDTQYF TGTGCCAGCAGCTTAGATCGGGTAGTCACAGATACGCAGTATTTT
once TRBD1 TRBJ2-3 TRBV5-1 CASSLGGQGMIDTQYF TGCGCCAGCAGCTTGGGGGGACAGGGGATGATAGATACGCAGTATTTT
once TRBD2 TRBJ2-5 TRBV6-6 CASSWTSGGAETQYF TGTGCCAGCAGTTGGACTAGCGGGGGGGCGGAGACCCAGTACTTC
NA NA TRBJ2-3 TRBV5-1 CASSLRVEEQYF TGCGCCAGCAGCTTGCGGGTTGAGGAGCAGTATTTT
once NA TRBJ1-5 TRBV7-8 CASSSYRVDGNQPQHF TGTGCCAGCAGCTCGTACAGGGTCGATGGCAATCAGCCCCAGCATTTT
NA TRBD1 TRBJ2-3 TRBV5-4 CASSFRTGTDTQYF TGTGCCAGCAGCTTCCGGACAGGGACAGATACGCAGTATTTT
NA TRBD2 TRBJ2-1 TRBV19 CASGGWAEQFF TGTGCCAGCGGGGGGTGGGCTGAGCAGTTCTTC
NA NA TRBJ2-1 TRBV5-1 CASSANYNEQFF TGCGCCAGCAGCGCAAACTACAATGAGCAGTTCTTC
NA NA TRBJ1-5 TRBV2 CASRRDSNQPQHF TGTGCCAGCAGAAGGGATAGCAATCAGCCCCAGCATTTT
once NA TRBJ2-5 TRBV5-1 CASSRILEPQETQYF TGCGCCAGCAGCCGGATACTAGAACCCCAAGAGACCCAGTACTTC
NA TRBD1 TRBJ1-6 TRBV11-2 CASSLGGQGAFSPLHF TGTGCCAGCAGCTTAGGGGGACAGGGGGCTTTTTCACCCCTCCACTTT
NA NA TRBJ2-3 TRBV5-1 CASSLKSIPDTQYF TGCGCCAGCAGCTTGAAAAGCATCCCAGATACGCAGTATTTT
NA TRBD1 TRBJ1-2 TRBV10-1 CASSVTGDGYTF TGCGCCAGCAGTGTGACAGGGGATGGCTACACCTTC
NA TRBD2 TRBJ2-5 TRBV28 CASSEGLRLYQETQYF TGTGCCAGCAGTGAGGGACTAAGACTGTACCAAGAGACCCAGTACTTC